A selection of T cell receptor beta chains follows, all from one sample in a study. TCRdb passed the 5' RACE reads through MiXCR, listing each CDR3 protein once. Of about 5,900 distinct CDR3 sequences in the sample, approximately 69% were seen once. Sequenced: memory CD4+ T cells sorted from a lymph node. The receptors derive from a female donor with breast cancer. Each CDR3 is given with its conserved first and last residue. The order of the fields is V gene, CDR3 protein.

V gene: TRBV4-2; CDR3 protein: CASSQHPGLAGTDTQYF
V gene: TRBV20-1; CDR3 protein: CSSNPTGGRPAYGYTF
V gene: TRBV5-5; CDR3 protein: CASSFSGNEKLFF
V gene: TRBV9; CDR3 protein: CASSVAAASYEQYF
V gene: TRBV7-6; CDR3 protein: CASSSGGNEQFF
V gene: TRBV5-1; CDR3 protein: CASRWGSDEQYF
V gene: TRBV5-1; CDR3 protein: CASSLAGFAGLNTEAFF
V gene: TRBV2; CDR3 protein: CASSDQGNYGYTF
V gene: TRBV7-2; CDR3 protein: CASSLARNNEQFF
V gene: TRBV20-1; CDR3 protein: CSAYRVGGREQFF
V gene: TRBV6-5; CDR3 protein: CASSYSRMGNTEAFF
V gene: TRBV6-1; CDR3 protein: CASSLAPGQVAEQYF
V gene: TRBV5-1; CDR3 protein: CASSLDDRAREAFF
V gene: TRBV7-2; CDR3 protein: CASSQTSGPGYNEQFF
V gene: TRBV12-3/TRBV12-4; CDR3 protein: CACSFQGGTTPLHF
V gene: TRBV12-2; CDR3 protein: CASRLGLRDYQPQHF
V gene: TRBV4-1; CDR3 protein: CASSLLGAGDSPLHF
V gene: TRBV20-1; CDR3 protein: CSARKGGHNSPLHF
V gene: TRBV5-1; CDR3 protein: CASSRMTSGAQETQYF
V gene: TRBV5-1; CDR3 protein: CASSLFTSRETQYF
V gene: TRBV12-3/TRBV12-4; CDR3 protein: CASSFTRRGLLNTEAFF
V gene: TRBV27; CDR3 protein: CASSSIDTQYF
V gene: TRBV7-7; CDR3 protein: CASSLGVGPQETQYF
V gene: TRBV7-3; CDR3 protein: CASSPQVSTDTQYF
V gene: TRBV20-1; CDR3 protein: CSARRTATSNEQYF
V gene: TRBV29-1; CDR3 protein: CSAGDQYEQYF
V gene: TRBV15; CDR3 protein: CATSRVLSGYGEQYF
V gene: TRBV12-3/TRBV12-4; CDR3 protein: CASTQWGRRNTEAFF
V gene: TRBV30; CDR3 protein: CAWSLGGTSEAFF
V gene: TRBV7-8; CDR3 protein: CASSLQGQNYGYTF
V gene: TRBV20-1; CDR3 protein: CSAAHPGGNTIYF
V gene: TRBV12-3/TRBV12-4; CDR3 protein: CASSETTSVNQAEQFF
V gene: TRBV2; CDR3 protein: CASSESSNYNEQFF
V gene: TRBV20-1; CDR3 protein: CSATRMAGPYNEQFF
V gene: TRBV6-6; CDR3 protein: CASSPGTGGQPQHF
V gene: TRBV12-3/TRBV12-4; CDR3 protein: CASSLAGGNGELFF
V gene: TRBV5-1; CDR3 protein: CASSLGPGQGVRSPLHF
V gene: TRBV4-2; CDR3 protein: CASSLEPGLAGTEQYF
V gene: TRBV20-1; CDR3 protein: CSASPRGLRYYEQYF
V gene: TRBV30; CDR3 protein: CAWSTGLAGAGELFF
V gene: TRBV5-1; CDR3 protein: CASRLIQGSEAFF
V gene: TRBV4-1; CDR3 protein: CASSGSSGRARDTQYF
V gene: TRBV15; CDR3 protein: CATSREGGGNYGYTF
V gene: TRBV5-6; CDR3 protein: CASSFNYLYEQYF
V gene: TRBV6-6; CDR3 protein: CACSQGAANGYTF
V gene: TRBV12-3/TRBV12-4; CDR3 protein: CASVKGGDAGANVLTF
V gene: TRBV7-2; CDR3 protein: CASSFPFGGAETQYF
V gene: TRBV15; CDR3 protein: CATSPNADQPQHF
V gene: TRBV7-3; CDR3 protein: CASSFQPQHF
V gene: TRBV1; CDR3 protein: CTSRQGPGELFF
V gene: TRBV29-1; CDR3 protein: CSVDSQTGYGEQFF
V gene: TRBV7-2; CDR3 protein: CASSFSRLAELTGKLFF
V gene: TRBV27; CDR3 protein: CASRVGQGNTQYF